This record concerns one T cell receptor (beta chain) sequence. Its antigen remains unknown. The V gene's germline CDR1 is GTSNPN and CDR2 SVGIG (reference sequence). The CDR3 consists of 13 residues. V shed 2 bases and J shed 8 bases, with 15 bases lying between them. This sample was included in a study of T cell responses to AZD1222 COVID-19 vaccine. Generated by immunoSEQ multiplex PCR, the TCRdb table keeps only in-frame clones and is missing some. Here the sample spans more than 95,000 clones, 87% being singletons. Broader study findings: Vaccine-associated CD4 TCRs ranged over spike, dominating at 160-218 and 743-854. Samples come after the peak T cell response, not at day 14. When two AZD1222 doses had been given, Spike-specific TCR breadth and depth rose.

The origin of this receptor is an adult in good health. Sequencing used peripheral blood, obtained on day 0 of AZD1222 vaccination. The genes are TRBV30 and TRBJ1-2; D possibly corresponds to TRBD1 (5 bases). In nucleotides, the CDR3 is TGTGCCTGGAGTCGACAGTTCTCAAAGGGCTACACCTTC. Translation: CAWSRQFSKGYTF.